This T cell receptor beta chain was captured in a study of patients and donors after allogeneic stem cell transplantation. A single record per CDR3 protein comes from TCRdb applying MiXCR to the RT-PCR reads. The sample lists 390,000 or so distinct CDR3 sequences, approximately 16% occurring once. This clonotype was recorded only once. This TCR came from a human donor who was either an allogeneic HSCT recipient or a stem cell or donor lymphocyte infusion donor (not recorded which). It is not recorded whose cells these are; they may come from a transplant donor. Sequencing used blood, either unsorted or a sorted T cell fraction (not recorded which).

CDR3 DNA: TGTGCCAGCAGCTATGGAGGCAGCGGGAACACTGAAGCTTTCTTT. It encodes CASSYGGSGNTEAFF. The rearrangement uses TRBV11-3 and TRBJ1-1; D uncertain. CDR1 SGHNT and CDR2 YENEEA come from the germline V gene. Trimming left V 4 bases short and J 1 base short, with 13 bases between. This CDR3 is built from 15 residues.